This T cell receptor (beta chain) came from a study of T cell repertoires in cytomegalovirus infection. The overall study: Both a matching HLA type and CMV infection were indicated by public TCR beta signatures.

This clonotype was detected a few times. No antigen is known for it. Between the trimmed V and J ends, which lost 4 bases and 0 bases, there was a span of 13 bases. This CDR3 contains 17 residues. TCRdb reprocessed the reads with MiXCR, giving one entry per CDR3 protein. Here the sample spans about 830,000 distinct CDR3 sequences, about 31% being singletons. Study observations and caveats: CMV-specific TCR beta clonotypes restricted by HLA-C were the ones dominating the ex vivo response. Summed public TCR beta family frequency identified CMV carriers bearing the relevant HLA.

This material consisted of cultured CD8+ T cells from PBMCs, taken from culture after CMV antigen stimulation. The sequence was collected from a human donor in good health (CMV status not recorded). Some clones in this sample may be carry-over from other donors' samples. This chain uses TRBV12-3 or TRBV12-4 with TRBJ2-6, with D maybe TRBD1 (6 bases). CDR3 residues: CASSSTGTLSGANVLTF. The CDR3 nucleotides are TGTGCCAGCAGTTCCACAGGGACCCTCTCTGGGGCCAACGTCCTGACTTTC.